The text below deals with one TCR beta chain. As yet, its antigen is unknown. The sample comes from a study of response to subunit inactivated influenza vaccine. Study outcomes and limitations: Each seasonal influenza vaccination recruits few new T cells, the authors suggested.

This CDR3 is built from 18 residues. The trim removed 4 bases at V and 2 bases at J, leaving 10 bases unmatched. CDR1 is KGHSH and CDR2 is LQKENI in the germline V gene. MiXCR, applied by TCRdb to the RT-PCR reads, yields one record per CDR3 protein. The sample yields about 830,000 distinct CDR3 sequences, less than 20% seen once. This rearrangement joins TRBV18 to TRBJ2-2; TRBD2 matches at 10 bases. The sequenced sample was PBMCs from blood, obtained roughly 5 days after vaccination. The receptor comes from a man between 45 and 60 years old who received an inactivated influenza vaccine. CDR3 sequence (DNA): TGTGCCAGCTCACGAATACCGGGACTAGCGTCTAACACCGGGGAGCTGTTTTTT. It codes for CASSRIPGLASNTGELFF.